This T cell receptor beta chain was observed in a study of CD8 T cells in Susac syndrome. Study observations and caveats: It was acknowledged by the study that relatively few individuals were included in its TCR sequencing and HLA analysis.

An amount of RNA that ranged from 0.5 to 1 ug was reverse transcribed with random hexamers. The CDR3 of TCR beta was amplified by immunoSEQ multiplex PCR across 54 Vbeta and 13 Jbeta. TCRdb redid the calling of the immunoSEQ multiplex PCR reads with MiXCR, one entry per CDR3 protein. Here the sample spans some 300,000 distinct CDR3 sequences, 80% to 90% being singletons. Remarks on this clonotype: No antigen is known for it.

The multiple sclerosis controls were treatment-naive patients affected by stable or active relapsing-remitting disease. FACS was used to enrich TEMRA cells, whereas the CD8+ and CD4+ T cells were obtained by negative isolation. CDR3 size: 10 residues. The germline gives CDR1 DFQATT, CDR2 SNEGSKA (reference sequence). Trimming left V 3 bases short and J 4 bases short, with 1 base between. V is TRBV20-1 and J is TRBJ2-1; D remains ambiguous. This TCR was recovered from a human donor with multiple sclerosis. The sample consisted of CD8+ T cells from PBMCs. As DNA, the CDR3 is TGCAGTGCTAGGTACAATGAGCAGTTCTTC. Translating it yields CSARYNEQFF.